Described below is a single T cell receptor beta chain sequence and its context. CDR1 and CDR2 (germline): SGHTS, YDEGEE. V was clipped by 2 bases and J by 6 bases, with 23 bases between them. The CDR3 has 17 residues. The data derive from a study of breast tumors, draining lymph nodes, adjacent tissues. From the multiplex PCR reads, TCRdb called clonotypes with MiXCR, one entry per CDR3 protein. Seen here are some 100,000 distinct CDR3 sequences, about 20% observed once, and the top ten hold approximately 1.2%. Axillary draining lymph nodes of breast cancer patients supplied the node samples. The gene calls are TRBV5-8 and TRBJ1-2; a possible D gene is TRBD1 (6 bases). The clonotype originates from a female donor with breast cancer. Some clones in this sample may be carry-over from other donors' samples. Sequencing input: axillary lymph node tissue. The CDR3 loop reads CASSFEGGGGYLDGYTF. CDR3 nucleotides: TGTGCCAGCAGCTTTGAGGGGGGGGGGGGCTATTTAGATGGCTACACCTTC. The full variable domain, in which reference TRBV5-8 and TRBJ1-2 provide the parts outside the CDR3, is EAGVTQSPTHLIKTRGQQATLRCSPISGHTSVYWYQQALGLGLQFLLWYDEGEERNRGNFPPRFSGRQFPNYSSELNVNALELEDSALYLCASSFEGGGGYLDGYTFGSGTRLTVV.